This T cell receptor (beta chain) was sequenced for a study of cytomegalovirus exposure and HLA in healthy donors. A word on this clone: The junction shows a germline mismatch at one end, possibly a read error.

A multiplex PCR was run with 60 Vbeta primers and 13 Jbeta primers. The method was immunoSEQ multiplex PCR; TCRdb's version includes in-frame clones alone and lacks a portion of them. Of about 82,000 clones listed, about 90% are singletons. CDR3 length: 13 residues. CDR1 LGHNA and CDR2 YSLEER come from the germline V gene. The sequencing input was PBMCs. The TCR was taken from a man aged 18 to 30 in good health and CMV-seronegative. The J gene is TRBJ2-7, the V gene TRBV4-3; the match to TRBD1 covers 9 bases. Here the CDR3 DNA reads TGCACCAGCAGCCAGACAGGGGGCTACGAGCAGTACTTC. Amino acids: CTSSQTGGYEQYF.